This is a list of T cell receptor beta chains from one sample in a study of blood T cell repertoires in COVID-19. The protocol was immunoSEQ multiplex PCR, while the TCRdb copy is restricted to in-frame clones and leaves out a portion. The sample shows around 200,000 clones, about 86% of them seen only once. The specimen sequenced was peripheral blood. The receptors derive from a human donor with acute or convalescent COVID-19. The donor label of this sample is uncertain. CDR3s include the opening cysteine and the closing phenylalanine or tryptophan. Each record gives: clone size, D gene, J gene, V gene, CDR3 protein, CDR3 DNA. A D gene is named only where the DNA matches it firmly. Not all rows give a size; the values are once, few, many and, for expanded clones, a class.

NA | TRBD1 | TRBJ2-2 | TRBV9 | CASSPRGQGAVTGELFF | TGTGCCAGCAGCCCTCGAGGACAGGGGGCGGTCACCGGGGAGCTGTTTTTT
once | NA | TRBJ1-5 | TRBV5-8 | CASTDRGNQPQHF | TGTGCCAGCACAGACAGAGGCAATCAGCCCCAGCATTTT
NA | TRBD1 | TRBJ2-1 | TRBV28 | CASSLREGQGNEQFF | TGTGCCAGCAGTTTAAGGGAGGGACAGGGTAATGAGCAGTTCTTC
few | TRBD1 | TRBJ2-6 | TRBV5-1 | CASSSTGGSGANVLTF | TGCGCCAGCAGCTCTACAGGGGGCTCTGGGGCCAACGTCCTGACTTTC
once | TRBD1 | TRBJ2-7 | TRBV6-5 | CASSPPRQGRYEQYF | TGTGCCAGCTCTCCTCCTCGACAGGGAAGGTACGAGCAGTACTTC
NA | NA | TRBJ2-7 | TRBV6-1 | CASSERRDSSYEQYF | TGTGCCAGCAGTGAACGGAGGGACAGCTCCTACGAGCAGTACTTC
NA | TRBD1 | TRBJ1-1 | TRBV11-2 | CASSLEGQQNTEAFF | TGTGCCAGCAGCTTAGAGGGACAGCAAAACACTGAAGCTTTCTTT
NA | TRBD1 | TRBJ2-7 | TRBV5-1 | CASSFGTGVAGEQYF | TGCGCCAGCAGCTTCGGGACAGGGGTAGCGGGAGAGCAGTACTTC
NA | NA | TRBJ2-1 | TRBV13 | CASSLGGGRNDYNEQFF | TGTGCCAGCAGCTTAGGAGGCGGCAGAAACGATTACAATGAGCAGTTCTTC
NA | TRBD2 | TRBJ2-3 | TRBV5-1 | CASSFLGGSTDTQYF | TGCGCCAGCAGCTTCCTGGGGGGGAGCACAGATACGCAGTATTTT
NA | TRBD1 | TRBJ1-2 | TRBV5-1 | CASSLEVRGPGYTF | TGCGCCAGCAGCTTGGAGGTCAGGGGGCCTGGCTACACCTTC
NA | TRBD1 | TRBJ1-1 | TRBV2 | CAWTTSRGPSTEAFF | TGTGCCTGGACGACTTCAAGGGGGCCGAGCACTGAAGCTTTCTTT
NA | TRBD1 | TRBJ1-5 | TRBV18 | CASSSTGTENQPQHF | TGTGCCAGCTCATCTACCGGGACAGAGAATCAGCCCCAGCATTTT
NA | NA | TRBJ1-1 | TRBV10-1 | CASSERRRGTEAFF | TGCGCCAGCAGTGAGCGGCGGAGGGGCACTGAAGCTTTCTTT
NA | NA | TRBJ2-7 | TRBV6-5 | CASTNEEGLGEQYF | TGTGCCAGCACTAATGAGGAAGGTCTTGGTGAGCAGTACTTC
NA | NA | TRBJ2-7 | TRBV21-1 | CASSRVWYF | TGTGCCAGCAGCAGAGTTTGGTACTTC
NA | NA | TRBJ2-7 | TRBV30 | CAWSVEATDEQYF | TGTGCCTGGAGTGTAGAAGCCACGGACGAGCAGTACTTC
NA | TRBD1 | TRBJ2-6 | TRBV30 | CACGTGRPGANVLTF | TGTGCCTGCGGGACAGGGAGGCCTGGGGCCAACGTCCTGACTTTC
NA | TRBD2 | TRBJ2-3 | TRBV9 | CASSVVGGSGKSTDTQYF | TGTGCCAGCAGCGTAGTGGGGGGGAGCGGAAAAAGCACAGATACGCAGTATTTT
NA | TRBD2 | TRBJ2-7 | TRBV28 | CASSPRGRGGPQNEQYF | TGTGCCAGCAGTCCCCGTGGGAGGGGAGGGCCGCAGAACGAGCAGTACTTC
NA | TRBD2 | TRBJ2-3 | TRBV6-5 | CASKLLAASTDTQYF | TGTGCCAGCAAGCTACTAGCGGCTAGCACAGATACGCAGTATTTT